Listed below are T cell receptor beta chains from one sample, sequenced in a study of T cells in Graves' hyperthyroidism and ophthalmopathy. One entry per CDR3 protein, called by TCRdb with MiXCR from the multiplex PCR reads. This table holds 350,000 to 400,000 distinct CDR3 sequences, around 14% found once. Sequencing was done on a sample of blood. Receptor source: a young woman with Graves' hyperthyroidism. The CDR3 runs from the conserved cysteine through the conserved F or W. The D gene is left open where the match is weak. Size is stated for part of the rows, as once, few or many counts, or as a class when the clone is expanded.

j_call	d_call	v_call	clone_size	cdr3_length	cdr3_nt	cdr3_aa
TRBJ2-5	-	TRBV18	many	13	TGTGCCAGCTCACCACTACTGGAGGAGACCCAGTACTTC	CASSPLLEETQYF
TRBJ2-2	-	TRBV15	few	15	TGTGCCACCAGCAGAGATCCCCCGAACACCGGGGAGCTGTTTTTT	CATSRDPPNTGELFF
TRBJ2-1	-	TRBV10-3	many	14	TGTGCCACTATCCCCGGGACTTCCTACAATGAGCAGTTCTTC	CATIPGTSYNEQFF
TRBJ1-5	-	TRBV7-8	-	14	TGTGCCAGCACCCTCCCTGGGCACAATCAGCCCCAGCATTTT	CASTLPGHNQPQHF
TRBJ1-2	-	TRBV7-9	few	12	TGTGCCAGCAGCTTCGGGTCGGATGGCTACACCTTC	CASSFGSDGYTF
TRBJ2-3	TRBD2	TRBV9	many	16	TGTGCCAGCAGCGTAGTCCCCACTAGCGCGGCAGATACGCAGTATTTT	CASSVVPTSAADTQYF
TRBJ2-1	-	TRBV29-1	few	11	TGCAGCGTTGTGGCTTACAATGAGCAGTTCTTC	CSVVAYNEQFF
TRBJ2-2	-	TRBV2	many	14	TGTGCCAGCAGTGAGGCTGGGTTCACCGGGGAGCTGTTTTTT	CASSEAGFTGELFF
TRBJ1-1	-	TRBV12-3/TRBV12-4	-	11	TGTGCCACCTCCCAGATCACTGAAGCTTTCTTT	CATSQITEAFF
TRBJ1-3	TRBD1	TRBV9	-	14	TGTGCCAGCGGCGACAGGGAAGCTGGAAACACCATATATTTT	CASGDREAGNTIYF
TRBJ1-5	-	TRBV18	few	14	TGTGCCAGCCAGATCGACAGGAACGGTCAGCCCCAGCATTTT	CASQIDRNGQPQHF
TRBJ1-5	TRBD1	TRBV18	many	15	TGTGCCAGCTCACTGACAGGGCCCCCCGATCAGCCCCAGCATTTT	CASSLTGPPDQPQHF
TRBJ2-1	TRBD2	TRBV20-1	many	15	TGCAGTGCCGCCATGGGGACTAGCGTCTACAATGAGCAGTTCTTC	CSAAMGTSVYNEQFF
TRBJ2-4	-	TRBV19	-	15	TGTGCCAGTAGTTTTCTGGGAGTAGCCAAAAACATTCAGTACTTC	CASSFLGVAKNIQYF
TRBJ2-1	TRBD2	TRBV9	few	17	TGTGCCAGCAGCGGGGTCGGGAGGCGCCTCCCCTACAATGAGCAGTTCTTC	CASSGVGRRLPYNEQFF
TRBJ2-1	-	TRBV29-1	few	11	TGCAGCGTTGAACCCCGAAATGAGCAGTTCTTC	CSVEPRNEQFF
TRBJ2-3	-	TRBV7-9	few	13	TGTGCCAGCCGAGGAGGCCCGCCAGATACGCAGTATTTT	CASRGGPPDTQYF
TRBJ1-1	-	TRBV28	many	12	TGTGCCAGCTTGCAATGGAATACTGAAGCTTTCTTT	CASLQWNTEAFF
TRBJ2-3	-	TRBV11-3	many	15	TGTGCCAGCAGCTTAGCATCCGATAGGCCAGATACGCAGTATTTT	CASSLASDRPDTQYF
TRBJ1-2	-	TRBV5-1	few	14	TGCGCCAGCAGCTTCGAGACCCCGGGATATGGCTACACCTTC	CASSFETPGYGYTF
TRBJ2-5	-	TRBV9	-	14	TGTGCCAGCAGCGTAGCTAACACCCCGGAGACCCAGTACTTC	CASSVANTPETQYF
TRBJ2-1	-	TRBV3-1	many	14	TGTGCCAGCAGCCAAGATAATTTTTCGAGCGGGCAGTTCTTC	CASSQDNFSSGQFF
TRBJ2-7	-	TRBV27	many	15	TGTGCCAGCAGCTCAGGATACCCCTTCTCGAGCGAGCAGTACTTC	CASSSGYPFSSEQYF
TRBJ2-2	-	TRBV3-1	many	12	TGTGCCAGCATCGGGTTCACCGGGGAGCTGTTTTTT	CASIGFTGELFF
TRBJ2-2	TRBD2	TRBV5-1	-	17	TGCGCCAGCAGGGCTAGCGGGAGTACTAATTTCGGCGGGGAGCTGTTTTTT	CASRASGSTNFGGELFF
TRBJ2-3	TRBD1	TRBV27	-	19	TGTGCCAGCAGTCCACGCCTTGACAGGGGGATTTCGGGCACAGATACGCAGTATTTT	CASSPRLDRGISGTDTQYF
TRBJ2-2	TRBD2	TRBV7-3	-	17	TGTGCCAGCAGCTCAAAATCCGGGAGGGCCGACACCGGGGAGCTGTTTTTT	CASSSKSGRADTGELFF
TRBJ2-2	TRBD2	TRBV10-3	many	18	TGTGCCATCAGCGATCCGGGACTAGCGGGAGTTGTCTCCGGGGAGCTGTTTTTT	CAISDPGLAGVVSGELFF
TRBJ2-7	-	TRBV5-8	many	14	TGTGCCAGCAGCTTGGGGGCCCTGGAAGGCGAGCAGTACTTC	CASSLGALEGEQYF
TRBJ2-7	-	TRBV4-1	-	13	TGCGCCAGCAGCCAAACATTTGCCTACGAGCAGTACTTC	CASSQTFAYEQYF
TRBJ1-2	-	TRBV6-1	-	13	TGTGCCAGCAGTTTAGGTACCTTCTATGGCTACACCTTC	CASSLGTFYGYTF
TRBJ1-2	TRBD1	TRBV12-3/TRBV12-4	-	15	TGTGCCAGCAGTTTAGACCAGGGGGCGAGGTATGGCTACACCTTC	CASSLDQGARYGYTF
TRBJ2-1	-	TRBV24-1	many	15	TGTGCCACCAGTGAGGGGAGGGGGCCGTTCGATGAGCAGTTCTTC	CATSEGRGPFDEQFF
TRBJ2-7	-	TRBV24-1	-	13	TGTGCCACCAGTGATTTGAGTGTTAACGAGCAGTACTTC	CATSDLSVNEQYF
TRBJ2-2	TRBD1	TRBV15	few	16	TGTGCCACCAGCAGAGTTACGACAGGGCCGGCCGGGGAGCTGTTTTTT	CATSRVTTGPAGELFF
TRBJ2-7	-	TRBV12-3/TRBV12-4	many	14	TGTGCCACCTCCCGGGTAGGGGTCCTCTACGAGCAGTACTTC	CATSRVGVLYEQYF
TRBJ2-3	-	TRBV10-1	-	15	TGCGCCAGCAGTGCAGGGGACCGGCCCACAGATACGCAGTATTTT	CASSAGDRPTDTQYF
TRBJ2-7	-	TRBV9	many	14	TGTGCCAGCAGCGTAGATCACTCATCCTACGAGCAGTACTTC	CASSVDHSSYEQYF
TRBJ2-3	-	TRBV20-1	many	14	TGCAGTGCTAGAGTACCCCGGGGCACAGATACGCAGTATTTT	CSARVPRGTDTQYF
TRBJ2-3	-	TRBV30	many	14	TGTGCCTGGAGTGTAGCGGGCCTCACAGATACGCAGTATTTT	CAWSVAGLTDTQYF
TRBJ2-5	-	TRBV15	few	15	TGTGCCACCAGCAGAGCGTCAGGGCAAGGGGAGACCCAGTACTTC	CATSRASGQGETQYF
TRBJ2-2	TRBD1	TRBV7-9	many	15	TGTGCCAGCAGCTTAGGGGGGACAGACACCGGGGAGCTGTTTTTT	CASSLGGTDTGELFF
TRBJ2-1	-	TRBV9	many	14	TGTGCCAGCAGCGTACACTCCTCCTACAATGAGCAGTTCTTC	CASSVHSSYNEQFF
TRBJ2-5	TRBD2	TRBV18	many	15	TGTGCCAGCTCACCCCTAGCGGGAGTAAGGGAGACCCAGTACTTC	CASSPLAGVRETQYF
TRBJ2-2	TRBD2	TRBV29-1	-	15	TGCAGCGTTACCGGGACTAGCGAGTACACCGGGGAGCTGTTTTTT	CSVTGTSEYTGELFF
TRBJ2-3	TRBD2	TRBV7-2	many	16	TGTGCCAGCAGCCCCGCGGGACTAGCGGGTGCAGATACGCAGTATTTT	CASSPAGLAGADTQYF
TRBJ2-1	-	TRBV28	many	16	TGTGCCAGCACCGACCCCGCTAGAGGAGGGAACAATGAGCAGTTCTTC	CASTDPARGGNNEQFF
TRBJ2-2	TRBD2	TRBV12-3/TRBV12-4	many	13	TGTGCCAGCAGTTTAAGCGGGAGGGGGGAGCTGTTTTTT	CASSLSGRGELFF
TRBJ2-2	-	TRBV6-2/TRBV6-3	many	13	TGTGCCAGCAGTCCAAGAGGTTCCGGGGAGCTGTTTTTT	CASSPRGSGELFF